The T cell receptor (beta chain) described here comes from a study of metastatic and nonmetastatic thyroid tumors. Thyroid surgery had not been preceded by any treatment in any patient. With MiXCR, TCRdb called clones anew from the PCR reads. The sample yields over 15,000 clones, roughly a third seen once. This clone occurred a few times. This could be a read error, since a much larger clone is one nucleotide away. Sequencing was performed on tumor tissue. The TCR was taken from a male donor with papillary thyroid cancer or a benign thyroid nodule (not recorded which). Some clones in this sample may be carry-over from other donors' samples.

The CDR3: CAWRLAGGADTQYF. The CDR3 coding sequence is TGTGCCTGGAGACTAGCGGGGGGCGCAGATACGCAGTATTTT. V gene TRBV30 combines with J gene TRBJ2-3, with 12 bases identical to TRBD2. The V gene's germline CDR1 is GTSNPN and CDR2 SVGIG (reference sequence). The CDR3 covers 14 residues. The ends lost 3 bases at V and 4 bases at J; junction bases unmatched: 2. The variable domain in full, completed from reference TRBV30 and TRBJ2-3, reads SQTIHQWPATLVQPVGSPLSLECTVEGTSNPNLYWYRQAAGRGLQLLFYSVGIGQISSEVPQNLSASRPQDRQFILSSKKLLLSDSGFYLCAWRLAGGADTQYFGPGTRLTVL.